This T cell receptor (beta chain) was sequenced in a study of T cells in Graves' hyperthyroidism and ophthalmopathy (dated by TCRdb to between 2018 and 2020). With regard to the full study: Peripheral blood samples were taken at initial diagnosis, before any treatment was given. To identify TCR V-J signatures that set the groups apart, the researchers used a discovery cohort of approximately 98 patients, made up of fewer than 50 with Graves' ophthalmopathy and 55 to 65 with stable Graves' hyperthyroidism. Prospective prediction of ophthalmopathy was tested in an independent validation cohort of some 20 hyperthyroidism patients and 15 to 17 patients who later progressed to ophthalmopathy. The 85 to 100 discovery patients were randomly split 7:3 into training and test sets. Thyroid tissue and blood T-cell repertoires from several Graves' hyperthyroidism patients were also compared in the study. After sampling, hyperthyroidism patients received methimazole starting at 30 mg daily, and ophthalmopathy patients received high-dose intravenous methylprednisolone. The paper reports TCR Vbeta CDR3 sequencing of over 120 peripheral blood samples: 43 ophthalmopathy, 75 to 80 hyperthyroidism and approximately 17 progressor patients. On the study overall, not on this receptor specifically: In validation, the model predicted progression to ophthalmopathy a median of about 5.9 months before onset, with approximately 70% sensitivity and roughly 72% specificity. Blood samples also contained most of the expanded thyroid clonotypes (frequency above 0.001), which suggests that blood repertoires may reflect thyroid immune responses. Sample size was not statistically predetermined, and investigators were not blinded to group allocation. Ophthalmopathy was separated from stable hyperthyroidism by a 13 V-J signature model, with approximately 85% sensitivity and 81% to 82% specificity obtained in cross-validation and 80%/75% obtained in testing.

Hyperthyroidism patients were newly diagnosed, with disease duration under 2 months, and aged 18 to 65 years. Exclusion was applied to patients with uncontrolled infections, other autoimmune diseases, pregnancy or lactation. Diagnoses were established on the basis of clinical symptoms, serum thyroxine and TRAb, thyroid ultrasound, and orbital computed tomography. Blood from progressor patients was drawn when they were first diagnosed with hyperthyroidism, before any ophthalmopathy symptoms appeared. PBMCs were separated from roughly 10 ml of fresh peripheral blood using Ficoll-Paque density gradient centrifugation. Progressor patients were first diagnosed with Graves' hyperthyroidism and then developed ophthalmopathy during follow-up. Total RNA was extracted with Trizol reagent, and quality was checked on an Agilent 2100 Bioanalyzer. The TCR beta CDR3 regions were amplified from RNA transcripts. For the first round of RT-PCR on the TCR CDR3, the HTBI primer set was used together with the Qiagen OneStep RT-PCR kit. Libraries were constructed in a second round of multiplex PCR, after which size selection and purification were carried out. The libraries were sequenced on an Illumina HiSeq2000 using paired-end 100 bp reads. As for how the authors treated the data: Raw data were processed with SOAPnuke, discarding reads with adapters, uncalled bases, mean Phred below 15, or no exact constant-primer or identifier match. High-quality paired reads were merged with COPE v1.2.5, and unique nucleotide sequences were defined as clonotypes. MiTCR v1.1 was used to align clonotypes to the IMGT TRBV, TRBD and TRBJ reference segments. The analysis was restricted to V-J combinations with a frequency above 0.0001, which together covered around 99% of the repertoires. The TCS score was defined as F50 (clonal expansion) divided by E x V (chaos), with BLOSUM62-based TCRdist calculated between CDR3 peptides within each V-J. Welch's t-statistics and random forest reduced 500 to 650 V-J features to 10 to 15, which were used in a naive Bayes classifier (R e1071). The raw public data were reprocessed by TCRdb itself: fastp quality trimming at Q25, MiXCR clonotype calling, in-frame beta chains only. Rows with one shared CDR3 protein collapse into an entry with the most common genes and DNA. The V and J calls come from TCRdb's annotation, not from the publication. This sample comprises some 600,000 distinct CDR3 sequences, over 11% of them detected only once. The ten most abundant clones make up 5.5% to 7.5% of the sample.

From the cysteine up to the phenylalanine, the CDR3 has a length of 15 residues. Solely the CDR3 DNA is kept, with 45 bases framed from the first base. CDR1 and CDR2, looked up from the germline V gene, are SGHRS and YFSETQ. Trimming removed 5 bases from V and 2 bases from J, leaving 14 bases between the germline ends. This clonotype was detected many times. Which antigen it targets is not known. No base quality information exists; no much larger clone differs at one position. Sequencing was done on a sample of blood. The clonotype originates from a young woman with Graves' hyperthyroidism that later progressed to Graves' ophthalmopathy. Here the chain combines TRBV5-1 and TRBJ2-1; the D gene is perhaps TRBD2, on 5 matching bases. The nucleotide sequence is given as TGCGCCAGCAGATCTGGACTTATTGCCTACAATGAGCAGTTCTTC. The translation is CASRSGLIAYNEQFF.